This TCR beta chain was sequenced during a study of blood T cell repertoires in COVID-19. Looking at the study overall: COVID-19 samples, acute and convalescent, were from the United States, Italy and Spain. T cells, B-cell-depleted T cells, or PBMCs supplied cDNA or gDNA.

Authors' processing steps: It was from reference gene primer amplification that nucleated cell counts were estimated. The method was immunoSEQ multiplex PCR; TCRdb's version includes in-frame clones alone and lacks a portion of them. That table gives V, J and clone size, and the DNA gave D and trimming. The table shows around 200,000 clones, with more than 60% occurring only once. The TCR comes from a man aged 50 or older who had recovered from COVID-19. The sequencing input was peripheral blood.

The CDR3 nucleotides are TGTGCCAGCAGCGGGGAAGGTAATGAGCAGTTCTTC. This sequence encodes CASSGEGNEQFF. V is TRBV6-5 and J is TRBJ2-1; D might be TRBD2 (5 bases). The V gene lost 6 bases and the J gene lost 7 bases, with 10 bases spanning the gap. The CDR3 is made up of 12 amino acids. From germline, CDR1 is MNHEY and CDR2 SVGAGI.